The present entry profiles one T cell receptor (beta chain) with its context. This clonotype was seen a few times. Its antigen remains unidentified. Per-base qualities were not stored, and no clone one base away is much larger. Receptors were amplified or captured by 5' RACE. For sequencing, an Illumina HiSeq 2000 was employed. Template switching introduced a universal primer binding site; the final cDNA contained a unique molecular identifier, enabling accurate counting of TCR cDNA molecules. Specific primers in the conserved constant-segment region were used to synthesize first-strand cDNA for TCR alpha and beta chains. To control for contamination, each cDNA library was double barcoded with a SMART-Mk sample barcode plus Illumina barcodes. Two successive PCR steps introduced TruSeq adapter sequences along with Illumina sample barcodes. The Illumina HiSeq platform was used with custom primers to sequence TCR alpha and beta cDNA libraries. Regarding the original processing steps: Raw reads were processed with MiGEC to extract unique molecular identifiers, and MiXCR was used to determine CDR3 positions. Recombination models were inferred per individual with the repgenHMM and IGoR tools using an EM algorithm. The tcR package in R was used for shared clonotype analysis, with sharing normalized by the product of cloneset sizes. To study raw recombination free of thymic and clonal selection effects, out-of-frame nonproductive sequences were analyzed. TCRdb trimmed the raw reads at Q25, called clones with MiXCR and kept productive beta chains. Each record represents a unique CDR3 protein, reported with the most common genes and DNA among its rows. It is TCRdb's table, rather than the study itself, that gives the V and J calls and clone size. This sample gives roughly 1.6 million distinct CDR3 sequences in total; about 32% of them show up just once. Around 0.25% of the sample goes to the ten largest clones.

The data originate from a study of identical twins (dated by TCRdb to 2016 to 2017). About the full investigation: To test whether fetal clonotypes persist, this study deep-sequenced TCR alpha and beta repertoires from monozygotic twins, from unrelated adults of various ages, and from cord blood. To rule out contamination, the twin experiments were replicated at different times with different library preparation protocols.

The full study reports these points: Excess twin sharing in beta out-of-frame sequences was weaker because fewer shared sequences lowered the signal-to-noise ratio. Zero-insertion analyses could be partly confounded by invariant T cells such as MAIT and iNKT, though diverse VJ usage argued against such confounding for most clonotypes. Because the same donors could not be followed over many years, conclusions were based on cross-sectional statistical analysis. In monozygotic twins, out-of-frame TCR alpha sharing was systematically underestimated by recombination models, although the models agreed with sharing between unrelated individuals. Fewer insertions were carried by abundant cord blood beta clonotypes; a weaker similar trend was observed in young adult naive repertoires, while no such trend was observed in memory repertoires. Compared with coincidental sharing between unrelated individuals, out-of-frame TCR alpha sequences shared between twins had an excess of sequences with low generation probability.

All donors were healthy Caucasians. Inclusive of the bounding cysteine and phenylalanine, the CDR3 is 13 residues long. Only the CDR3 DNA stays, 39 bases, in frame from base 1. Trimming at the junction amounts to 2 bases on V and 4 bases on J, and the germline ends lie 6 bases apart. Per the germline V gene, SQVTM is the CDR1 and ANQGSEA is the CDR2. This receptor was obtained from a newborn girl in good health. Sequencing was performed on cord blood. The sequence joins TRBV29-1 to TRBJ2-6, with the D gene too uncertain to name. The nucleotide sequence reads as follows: TGCAGCGTTGAACGTGCCGGGGCCAACGTCCTGACTTTC. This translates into CSVERAGANVLTF.